A single T cell receptor (beta chain) is shown here with its context. Its target is not known. Germline lookup yields CDR1 SGHRS and CDR2 YFSETQ. This CDR3 has 15 residues. V was clipped by 0 bases and J by 4 bases, with 11 bases between them. This specimen comes from a study of cytomegalovirus exposure and HLA in healthy donors. Study-level findings and limits: Later examination showed HLA-associated TCR beta chains had greater clonal expansion than equally common others. Rare TCR sequences dominated, though some public TCRs recurred in many donors. It was assumed in the presence/absence analyses that sequencing depth was roughly uniform across donors.

Researchers ran the PCR with 60 Vbeta and 13 Jbeta primers. How the authors handled the data: Unique TCR beta chains numbered 80 million to 95 million in a later analysis, with roughly 10 million shared. TCRdb's table, derived via immunoSEQ multiplex PCR, lists solely in-frame clones and lacks some. The V and J calls and clone size are taken from that table; D and trimming were inferred from the DNA. The sample records approximately 86,000 clones, approximately 81% being singletons. The V call is TRBV5-1, the J call TRBJ2-1, with D possibly being TRBD2 (6 bases). This clonotype was sampled from a man aged 35 to 55 in good health and CMV-seropositive. Sequencing was carried out using PBMCs. CDR3 nucleotide sequence: TGCGCCAGCAGCTTGGTGGCCGGGACTTACAATGAGCAGTTCTTC. Translation gives CASSLVAGTYNEQFF.